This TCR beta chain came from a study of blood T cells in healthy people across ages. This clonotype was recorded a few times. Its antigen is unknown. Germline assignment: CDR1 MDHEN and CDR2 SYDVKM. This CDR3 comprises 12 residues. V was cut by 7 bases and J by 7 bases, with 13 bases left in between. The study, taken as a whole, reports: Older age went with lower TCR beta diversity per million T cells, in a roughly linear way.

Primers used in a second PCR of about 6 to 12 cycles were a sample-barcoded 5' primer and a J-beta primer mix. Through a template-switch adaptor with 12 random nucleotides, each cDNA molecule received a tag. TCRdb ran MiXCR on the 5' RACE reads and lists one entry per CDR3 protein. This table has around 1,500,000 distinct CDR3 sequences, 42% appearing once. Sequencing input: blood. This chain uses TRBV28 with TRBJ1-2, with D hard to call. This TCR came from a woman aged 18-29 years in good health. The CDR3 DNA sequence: TGTGCCAGCAATCCGGGAGGGTTTGGCTACACCTTC. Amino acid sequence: CASNPGGFGYTF.